This T cell receptor (beta chain) emerged from a study of spatial heterogeneity in lung cancer. As for the study in general: Detection consistently yielded more beta chains than alpha chains. Overall study results and limits: Expanded intratumoral alpha and beta TCR counts tracked tumor mutation counts.

This CDR3 comprises 13 residues. V was pared by 4 bases and J by 1 base, with 8 bases between. Looked up from germline, CDR1 is SGHRS and CDR2 is YFSETQ. This clonotype was seen repeatedly, ten times or more. Its antigen is undetermined. TCRdb re-called the 5' RACE reads through MiXCR, storing one row per CDR3 protein. Here the sample spans around 8,600 distinct CDR3 sequences, about 7% being singletons. This sample's time point: sample taken at primary tumor resection. The source material was lung tumor tissue, sampled at surgery. The chain uses TRBV5-1 and TRBJ2-5, with D possibly being TRBD2 (6 bases). The receptor comes from a female donor with early-stage non-small cell lung cancer. The CDR3 is CASSVGLQETQYF. The CDR3 nucleotides read TGCGCCAGCAGCGTGGGACTCCAAGAGACCCAGTACTTC.